The clone carrying this T cell receptor (beta chain) was seen ten or more times. Its cognate antigen is unknown. This record comes from a study of early T cells in non-severe SARS-CoV-2 infection. Findings and caveats of the study: Reliance on VDJdb matching favored anti-spike CD8 responses; private and CD4 specificities were missed.

TCRdb called the 5' RACE reads again in MiXCR, with one record for every CDR3 protein. The sample lists under 50,000 distinct CDR3 sequences; about 4% were seen once. The sample taken for sequencing was whole blood. The TCR was taken from an adult who was a healthcare worker with PCR-confirmed SARS-CoV-2 infection or an uninfected control (not recorded which).

CDR3 sequence: CASSLGQGSEAFF. DNA for the CDR3: TGCGCCAGCAGCCTAGGACAGGGTTCTGAAGCTTTCTTT. The chain links TRBV5-1 to TRBJ1-1, with 8 nucleotides matching TRBD1. The V and J ends lost 4 bases and 6 bases, in that order; junction bases with no gene match: 5. Germline CDR1 and CDR2: SGHRS and YFSETQ. The CDR3 has 13 amino acids.